The 32 T cell receptor beta chains given below trace back to one sample, sequenced in a study of blood T cell repertoires in COVID-19. The method was immunoSEQ multiplex PCR; TCRdb's version includes in-frame clones alone and lacks a portion of them. The sample shows roughly 70,000 clones, over 70% of them seen only once. The sequenced sample was peripheral blood. These receptors were taken from a man in his fifties or sixties with active COVID-19.

This rearrangement joins TRBV19 to TRBJ1-5; 7 nucleotides agree with TRBD1. This CDR3 spans 16 amino acids. The germline V gene has CDR1 LNHDA and CDR2 SQIVND (reference sequence). J was trimmed by 0 bases and V by 5 bases; bases with no gene match: 7. CDR3 coding DNA: TGTGCCAGTAGTGCCGGGACAGCCCCTAGCAATCAGCCCCAGCATTTT. This sequence encodes CASSAGTAPSNQPQHF. Combining the CDR3 with reference TRBV19 and TRBJ1-5 gives the whole variable domain DGGITQSPKYLFRKEGQNVTLSCEQNLNHDAMYWYRQDPGQGLRLIYYSQIVNDFQKGDIAEGYSVSREKKESFPLTVTSAQKNPTAFYLCASSAGTAPSNQPQHFGDGTRLSIL.

The rearrangement links TRBV19 to TRBJ1-2; D is undetermined. Germline CDR1 LNHDA, CDR2 SQIVND (reference sequence). The CDR3 is 17 amino acids. V was cut by 4 bases and J by 2 bases, with 20 bases left in between. In DNA, the CDR3 is TGTGCCAGTAGTAGAAGGTCTAACAAACAGTCGAACTATGGCTACACCTTC. It codes for CASSRRSNKQSNYGYTF.

The chain recombines TRBV19 with TRBJ2-4; 7 positions match TRBD2. Trimming at V came to 4 bases and at J to 4 bases, leaving 7 bases not matched to a gene. Germline V gene data show CDR1 as LNHDA and CDR2 as SQIVND (reference sequence). This CDR3 contains 15 residues. The CDR3 DNA follows: TGTGCCAGTAGTACAGTTGGGGAGGGGAAAAACATTCAGTACTTC. It codes for CASSTVGEGKNIQYF.

The chain is built from TRBV28 and TRBJ1-4; perhaps TRBD1 as D (6 bases). V was clipped by 3 bases and J by 6 bases, with 11 bases between them. The length of the CDR3 is 14 residues. In germline, CDR1 is MDHEN, CDR2 SYDVKM. The CDR3 DNA is TGTGCCAGCAGTTTGAGTACAGGGTATGAAAAACTGTTTTTT. Protein: CASSLSTGYEKLFF.

This clone was recorded a few times. The V gene is TRBV18, the J gene TRBJ1-2; perhaps TRBD1 as D (5 bases). Trimming left V 2 bases short and J 3 bases short, with 10 bases between. The CDR3 spans 14 residues. Germline CDR1 reads KGHSH; CDR2 reads LQKENI. CDR3 residues: CASSPLGEDYGYTF. The CDR3 nucleotides are TGTGCCAGCTCACCATTAGGGGAGGACTATGGCTACACCTTC.

The rearrangement joins TRBV11-2 to TRBJ2-3; the D gene is possibly TRBD2 (7 bases). CDR3 length equals 17 residues. V was pared by 5 bases and J by 3 bases, with 21 bases between. The germline gives CDR1 SGHAT, CDR2 FQNNGV. The CDR3 here is CASSATGRRGSTDTQYF. DNA for the CDR3: TGTGCCAGCAGCGCCACAGGGAGACGCGGGAGTACAGATACGCAGTATTTT.

This clone was observed once. The chain links TRBV2 to TRBJ2-1; TRBD2 matches 10 bases. V shed 7 bases, J shed 9 bases, and the junction held 9 bases outside the gene matches. The CDR3 is made up of 14 amino acids. Germline CDR1 reads SNHLY; CDR2 reads FYNNEI. The CDR3 loop reads CASMMTSGYGEQFF. CDR3 sequence (DNA): TGTGCCAGCATGATGACTAGCGGGTACGGTGAGCAGTTCTTC.

This chain uses TRBV7-9 with TRBJ2-3; TRBD1 is a possible D gene (7 bases). The V gene lost 5 bases and the J gene lost 2 bases, with 20 bases spanning the gap. This CDR3 spans 17 amino acids. From germline, CDR1 is SEHNR and CDR2 FQNEAQ (reference sequence). CDR3 bases: TGTGCCAGCAGCCCAGGGGGGCAAGCATATTTCACAGATACGCAGTATTTT. Translated, it gives CASSPGGQAYFTDTQYF.

This clone was detected only a few times. This chain uses TRBV4-2 with TRBJ1-5; TRBD1 might be the D (5 bases). The germline CDR1 and CDR2 sequences are LGHNA and YNFKEQ. The CDR3 runs to 14 residues. V lost 3 bases, J lost 3 bases, and 9 bases lay in between. The CDR3 nucleotides are TGTGCCAGCAGCCAGGACGGACACAATCAGCCCCAGCATTTT. Protein sequence: CASSQDGHNQPQHF.

The chain employs TRBV6-5 and TRBJ1-3; the D is unclear. This CDR3 contains 16 residues. Trimming removed 0 bases at V and 0 bases at J, with 9 bases between. Germline V CDR1 and CDR2: MNHEY, SVGAGI. In DNA, the CDR3 is TGTGCCAGCAGTTACTCGTGGGCGTTCTCTGGAAACACCATATATTTT. It specifies CASSYSWAFSGNTIYF.

The chain employs TRBV24-1 and TRBJ2-1, with TRBD2 matching 10 bases. Germline V lookup: CDR1 KGHDR, CDR2 SFDVKD. After removal of 0 bases from V and 1 base from J, the junction contained 5 bases not matched to a gene. The CDR3 totals 18 residues. Here the CDR3 reads CATSDLSASGSSYNEQFF. The CDR3 DNA is TGTGCCACCAGTGATTTGTCGGCTAGCGGGAGTTCCTACAATGAGCAGTTCTTC.

The chain joins TRBV6-2 or TRBV6-3 to TRBJ2-1; 8 bases line up with TRBD2. V shed 2 bases, J shed 5 bases, and the junction held 11 bases outside the gene matches. Germline CDR1 is MNHEY and CDR2 is SVGEGT. The CDR3 has 17 residues. DNA of the CDR3: TGTGCCAGCAGTTACCCGGCGGCGGGAGGCCCGCACAATGAGCAGTTCTTC. Protein sequence: CASSYPAAGGPHNEQFF.

This chain uses TRBV28 with TRBJ2-7; TRBD1 is a possible D gene (6 bases). V lost 3 bases to trimming and J lost 4 bases, with 10 bases between them. This CDR3 spans 13 amino acids. Germline V gene data show CDR1 as MDHEN and CDR2 as SYDVKM. CDR3 DNA sequence: TGTGCCAGCAGTTTCGGGCAGGGGTACGAGCAGTACTTC. It is translated as CASSFGQGYEQYF.

This chain connects TRBV18 to TRBJ1-2; no clear D. The CDR3 has 14 residues. Germline assignment: CDR1 KGHSH and CDR2 LQKENI. Deletions cut 6 bases from V and 2 bases from J, with 13 bases between. The CDR3 bases are TGTGCCAGCTCTTCGGAGGGAGAGAACTATGGCTACACCTTC. Amino acids: CASSSEGENYGYTF.

The chain couples TRBV11-3 to TRBJ2-2, with 10 nucleotides matching TRBD2. There are 16 residues in the CDR3. After removal of 4 bases from V and 6 bases from J, the junction contained 8 bases not matched to a gene. Germline-derived CDR1 and CDR2 are SGHNT and YENEEA. For the CDR3, the DNA is TGTGCCAGCAGCTCCGGCGGTCTAGCGGGAGCCGGGGAGCTGTTTTTT. Protein: CASSSGGLAGAGELFF.

The chain uses TRBV7-8 and TRBJ2-1; D is perhaps TRBD2 (5 bases). The germline gives CDR1 SGHVS, CDR2 FQNEAQ. The CDR3 extends over 14 amino acids. V lost 1 base and J lost 4, with 8 bases in between. CDR3: CASSLDRGYNEQFF. The CDR3 DNA is TGTGCCAGCAGCTTAGATCGGGGTTACAATGAGCAGTTCTTC.

The rearrangement joins TRBV7-2 to TRBJ2-1; D is ambiguous. The CDR3 is 12 amino acids. Germline CDR1 and CDR2: SGHTA and FQGNSA. V was trimmed by 1 base and J by 10 bases, leaving 8 bases between them. CDR3: CASSLETREQFF. For the CDR3, the DNA is TGTGCCAGCAGCTTAGAAACCAGGGAGCAGTTCTTC.

In its sample, this clone was seen once. The J gene is TRBJ1-5, the V gene TRBV7-8; 11 bases are shared with TRBD1. Germline CDR1 SGHVS, CDR2 FQNEAQ. Trimming cost V 5 bases and J 7 bases; bases outside gene matches: 10. This CDR3 comprises 16 residues. The CDR3 nucleotides are TGTGCCAGCAGCACTAGGGGACAGGGGGGCGGGCAGCCCCAGCATTTT. Translated, it gives CASSTRGQGGGQPQHF.

The genes are TRBV18 and TRBJ2-3; perhaps TRBD2 as D (6 bases). Trimming stripped 6 bases from V and 3 bases from J, with 10 bases between. Germline V gene lookup returns CDR1 KGHSH and CDR2 LQKENI. This CDR3 region has 13 residues. The CDR3 is CASSPRGTDTQYF. The CDR3 nucleotides read TGTGCCAGCTCGCCGCGGGGTACAGATACGCAGTATTTT. The entire variable domain, with the rest obtained from reference TRBV18 and TRBJ2-3, is as follows: NAGVMQNPRHLVRRRGQEARLRCSPMKGHSHVYWYRQLPEEGLKFMVYLQKENIIDESGMPKERFSAEFPKEGPSILRIQQVVRGDSAAYFCASSPRGTDTQYFGPGTRLTVL.

The chain is built from TRBV5-5 and TRBJ1-3; D perhaps matches TRBD1 (6 bases). The CDR3 totals 16 residues. Germline loops: CDR1 SGHKS, CDR2 YYEKEE (reference sequence). Trimming left V 2 bases short and J 0 bases short, with 12 bases between. The CDR3 loop reads CASSFWTESSGNTIYF. The CDR3 coding sequence is TGTGCCAGCAGCTTCTGGACAGAAAGCTCTGGAAACACCATATATTTT.

V usage is TRBV6-2 or TRBV6-3 and J usage is TRBJ2-7; 9 bases agree with TRBD2. There are 16 residues in the CDR3. Germline CDR1 and CDR2: MNHEY and SVGEGT. V gave up 5 bases and J gave up 0 bases; unmatched junction bases: 8. The CDR3 DNA reads as TGTGCCAGCAGTGCCCCGCTAGCGGGGTTCTCCTACGAGCAGTACTTC. Amino acids: CASSAPLAGFSYEQYF.

This clone was picked up one time. This chain connects TRBV5-8 to TRBJ2-3, with a possible D match to TRBD2 (5 bases). This CDR3 contains 15 residues. Germline CDR1 reads SGHTS; CDR2 reads YDEGEE. V lost 1 base to trimming and J lost 5 bases, with 14 bases between them. The CDR3 sequence is CASSLLALGLDTQYF. The CDR3 DNA sequence: TGTGCCAGCAGCTTGTTAGCGTTGGGCTTAGATACGCAGTATTTT.

The gene calls are TRBV7-2 and TRBJ2-7; 11 bases are shared with TRBD2. Germline CDR1 and CDR2: SGHTA and FQGNSA. V shed 5 bases, J shed 6 bases, and the junction held 15 bases outside the gene matches. The CDR3 consists of 17 residues. CDR3: CASSKKGLAGGSSEQYF. The CDR3 bases are TGTGCCAGCAGCAAGAAGGGCCTAGCGGGAGGATCTTCCGAGCAGTACTTC. The variable domain in full, completed from reference TRBV7-2 and TRBJ2-7, reads GAGVSQSPSNKVTEKGKDVELRCDPISGHTALYWYRQSLGQGLEFLIYFQGNSAPDKSGLPSDRFSAERTGGSVSTLTIQRTQQEDSAVYLCASSKKGLAGGSSEQYFGPGTRLTVT.

The chain joins TRBV6-5 to TRBJ2-3; 10 nucleotides agree with TRBD2. The V gene's germline CDR1 is MNHEY and CDR2 SVGAGI. J gave up 3 bases and V 2 bases, and 5 bases lay outside the gene matches. The CDR3 is 16 amino acids. The CDR3 nucleotides are TGTGCCAGCAGTTACGCAGCGGGAGGGCCGACAGATACGCAGTATTTT. Translation gives CASSYAAGGPTDTQYF.

V and J are TRBV7-8 and TRBJ1-2, with 7 bases aligning to TRBD1. The CDR3 runs 14 residues. Germline trimming cut 5 bases from V and 3 bases from J; bases unmatched to any gene: 6. The germline CDR1 and CDR2 sequences are SGHVS and FQNEAQ. In nucleotides, the CDR3 is TGTGCCAGCAGCGCCGACAGGGCTTACTATGGCTACACCTTC. It is translated as CASSADRAYYGYTF.

The genes are TRBV7-3 and TRBJ2-3; 7 bases align to TRBD2. Germline V gene data show CDR1 as SGHTA and CDR2 as FQGTGA. The CDR3 has 16 residues. Trimming at V came to 3 bases and at J to 6 bases, leaving 12 bases not matched to a gene. CDR3 protein: CASSLGTKGLGDTQYF. The DNA of the CDR3 is TGTGCCAGCAGCTTGGGGACTAAGGGTTTGGGGGATACGCAGTATTTT.

The rearrangement joins TRBV11-2 to TRBJ2-3; weak D call: TRBD2 (5 bases). V lost 2 bases and J 0 bases, leaving 9 bases between the germline ends. Germline CDR1 is SGHAT and CDR2 is FQNNGV. There are 15 residues in the CDR3. The CDR3 loop is CASSLTGSSTDTQYF. CDR3 sequence (DNA): TGTGCCAGCAGCTTAACTGGGAGCAGCACAGATACGCAGTATTTT.

Only one count was recorded for this clone. The chain has TRBV5-6 and TRBJ2-2; tentatively, D is TRBD1 (6 bases). Germline V lookup: CDR1 SGHDT, CDR2 YYEEEE. Deletions cut 3 bases from V and 4 bases from J, with 25 bases between. The CDR3 is 19 residues long. The CDR3 sequence is CASSSTIQGQGEITGELFF. CDR3 nucleotide sequence: TGTGCCAGCAGCTCAACCATACAGGGTCAGGGTGAGATCACCGGGGAGCTGTTTTTT.

The rearrangement uses TRBV7-8 and TRBJ2-3, with D possibly being TRBD1 (5 bases). Germline assignment: CDR1 SGHVS and CDR2 FQNEAQ. V was trimmed by 6 bases and J by 2 bases, leaving 9 bases between them. The CDR3 has 13 amino acids. As DNA, the CDR3 is TGTGCCAGCAGAAGCAGGGTCACAGATACGCAGTATTTT. This gives the protein CASRSRVTDTQYF. The variable domain in full, completed from reference TRBV7-8 and TRBJ2-3, reads GAGVSQSPRYKVAKRGQDVALRCDPISGHVSLFWYQQALGQGPEFLTYFQNEAQLDKSGLPSDRFFAERPEGSVSTLKIQRTQQEDSAVYLCASRSRVTDTQYFGPGTRLTVL.

This clone was seen only once. The chain links TRBV19 to TRBJ1-3, with TRBD1 matching 12 bases. V shed 4 bases, J shed 2 bases, and the junction held 6 bases outside the gene matches. Germline V CDR1 and CDR2: LNHDA, SQIVND (reference sequence). This CDR3 region has 17 residues. DNA of the CDR3: TGTGCCAGTAGTACCCAGGGACAGGGGGCGGCTGGAAACACCATATATTTT. Translation gives CASSTQGQGAAGNTIYF.

This clone showed up just a few times. The CDR3 here is CASSSPPTDTQYF. In nucleotides, the CDR3 is TGTGCCAGCAGTTCCCCCCCTACCGATACGCAGTATTTT. V gene TRBV6-5 combines with J gene TRBJ2-3; D is unresolved. The CDR3 is 13 amino acids. Germline V gene data show CDR1 as MNHEY and CDR2 as SVGAGI. The V end lost 4 bases, the J end lost 6 bases, and 11 bases lay between the germline ends.

In DNA form, the CDR3 reads TGTGCCAGCAGCACTCGGACTACTAACTATGGCTACACCTTC. Encoded protein: CASSTRTTNYGYTF. The V and J genes are TRBV13 and TRBJ1-2; D call uncertain. With 5 bases removed from V and 0 bases from J, the gap between germline ends came to 10 bases. This CDR3 is 14 amino acids long. Looked up from germline, CDR1 is PRHDT and CDR2 is FYEKMQ (reference sequence).